What follows are 15 T cell receptor beta chains derived from one specimen sequenced in a study of shared clonotypes between healthy human individuals. TCRdb keeps only in-frame clones here, not all; method: immunoSEQ multiplex PCR. Of 1,400,000 or so clones in the sample, 98% to 99% were seen once. Sequenced input: naive CD4+ T cells sorted from blood. The subset is: CD45RA+ positively selected. These TCRs come from a man aged 25 to 45 in good health.

The chain carries TRBV7-9 and TRBJ2-7; D not certain. The length of the CDR3 is 13 residues. The V gene lost 5 bases and the J gene lost 3 bases, with 11 bases spanning the gap. Germline lookup yields CDR1 SEHNR and CDR2 FQNEAQ (reference sequence). The CDR3 DNA reads TGTGCCAGCAGCCCCGGACGTTTCTACGAGCAGTACTTC. This translates into CASSPGRFYEQYF. Full variable domain (remainder filled in from reference TRBV7-9 and TRBJ2-7): DTGVSQNPRHKITKRGQNVTFRCDPISEHNRLYWYRQTLGQGPEFLTYFQNEAQLEKSRLLSDRFSAERPKGSFSTLEIQRTEQGDSAMYLCASSPGRFYEQYFGPGTRLTVT.

This chain links TRBV30 with TRBJ2-3, with a weak D call TRBD2 (5 bases). Trimming pared 0 bases from V and 7 bases from J, leaving 17 bases between. From germline, CDR1 is GTSNPN and CDR2 SVGIG (reference sequence). The CDR3 consists of 15 residues. CDR3 nucleotide sequence: TGTGCCTGGAGTGTCGGGGTCGGACGCACGCATACGCAGTATTTT. Translating gives CAWSVGVGRTHTQYF.

This clone has a single count. One junction end does not reproduce the germline sequence, and a read error may be involved. The CDR3 region is CASSLDAEQFF. CDR3 nucleotides: TGTGCCAGTAGTCTAGATGCTGAGCAGTTCTTC. J is TRBJ2-1 and V is TRBV19, with D hard to call. This CDR3 has 11 residues. Looked up from germline, CDR1 is LNHDA and CDR2 is SQIVND (reference sequence).

V gene TRBV28 combines with J gene TRBJ1-1; 9 nucleotides align to TRBD1. Losses at the gene ends were 6 bases for V and 2 bases for J; bases not matched to a gene: 1. CDR1 and CDR2 from the germline V gene are MDHEN and SYDVKM. There are 13 residues in the CDR3. The CDR3 nucleotides are TGTGCCAGCAGGGGACAGGGAAACACTGAAGCTTTCTTT. Translated: CASRGQGNTEAFF.

The chain uses TRBV19 and TRBJ2-2; D call uncertain. The CDR3 has 15 amino acids. V lost 5 bases and J lost 1, with 11 bases in between. Germline V lookup: CDR1 LNHDA, CDR2 SQIVND (reference sequence). The CDR3 here is CASSLGRRNTGELFF. The CDR3, as DNA: TGTGCCAGTAGTCTCGGCCGGAGGAACACCGGGGAGCTGTTTTTT.

This clone was detected only once. V and J are TRBV7-9 and TRBJ2-1; D not resolved. Trimming pared 5 bases from V and 8 bases from J, leaving 10 bases between. Germline assignment: CDR1 SEHNR and CDR2 FQNEAQ (reference sequence). The CDR3 extends over 12 amino acids. The CDR3, as DNA: TGTGCCAGCAGCCGACACTTCGATGAGCAGTTCTTC. Encoded protein: CASSRHFDEQFF.

V and J are TRBV28 and TRBJ1-2, with D perhaps matching TRBD1 (5 bases). The germline gives CDR1 MDHEN, CDR2 SYDVKM. The CDR3 consists of 15 residues. With 8 bases removed from V and 4 bases from J, the gap between germline ends came to 20 bases. CDR3 sequence: CASRSLGERFYGYTF. CDR3 nucleotides: TGTGCCAGCCGCAGTTTAGGGGAACGGTTCTATGGCTACACCTTC.

This clone was picked up one time. Other nucleotide sequences from this sample produce the same CDR3. The chain carries TRBV5-4 and TRBJ2-7, with 8 bases matching TRBD1. The CDR3 is made up of 15 amino acids. The junction had 4 bases not matched to a gene; V was cut back by 2 bases and J by 0 bases. Germline V CDR1 and CDR2: SGHNT, YYREEE (reference sequence). In nucleotides, the CDR3 is TGTGCCAGCAGCTTTGGACAGGGCTACTCCTACGAGCAGTACTTC. Its protein product is CASSFGQGYSYEQYF.

The J gene is TRBJ2-5, the V gene TRBV5-4; 7 bases match TRBD2. The CDR3 sequence is 15 residues long. Germline V lookup: CDR1 SGHNT, CDR2 YYREEE (reference sequence). With 1 base clipped from V and 5 bases from J, the junction kept 8 bases outside the gene matches. The CDR3 DNA reads as TGTGCCAGCAGCTTGCGTTCTCGGGGGGAGGAGACCCAGTACTTC. Its translation is CASSLRSRGEETQYF.

The J gene is TRBJ2-3, the V gene TRBV7-9; 7 bases are shared with TRBD2. CDR1 and CDR2 (germline): SEHNR, FQNEAQ (reference sequence). The CDR3 is made up of 18 amino acids. Losses at the gene ends were 3 bases for V and 1 base for J; bases not matched to a gene: 13. This CDR3 reads CASSFRPSREWGTDTQYF. In nucleotides, the CDR3 is TGTGCCAGCAGCTTTCGTCCCTCGCGGGAGTGGGGCACAGATACGCAGTATTTT.

The rearrangement joins TRBV7-9 to TRBJ2-7, with no clear D. This CDR3 is 15 amino acids long. CDR1 is SEHNR and CDR2 is FQNEAQ in the germline V gene (reference sequence). V was trimmed by 3 bases and J by 4 bases, leaving 16 bases between them. As DNA, the CDR3 is TGTGCCAGCAGCTTGGGAAGCCCGATGTCTTACGAGCAGTACTTC. It specifies CASSLGSPMSYEQYF.

In regard to this clone: Sequence at one end of the junction differs from germline and may be a read error. The chain joins TRBV6-1 to TRBJ1-5; D might be TRBD1 (6 bases). CDR1 and CDR2 from the germline V gene are MNHNS and SASEGT. The CDR3 has 11 amino acids. The CDR3 is CASSENRAVSF. In DNA, the CDR3 is TGTGCCAGCAGTGAGAACAGGGCGGTATCGTTT.

The chain couples TRBV10-3 to TRBJ1-5; D remains unclear. Germline CDR1 reads ENHRY; CDR2 reads SYGVKD. V was cut by 0 bases and J by 5 bases, with 11 bases left in between. The CDR3 runs to 15 residues. CDR3 nucleotide sequence: TGTGCCATCAGTGAGTCGGCGGCATGGGATCAGCCCCAGCATTTT. This sequence encodes CAISESAAWDQPQHF.

V and J are TRBV6-1 and TRBJ2-1; 13 bases are a match to TRBD2. There are 17 residues in the CDR3. Trimming cost V 4 bases and J 9 bases; bases outside gene matches: 12. Germline CDR1 reads MNHNS; CDR2 reads SASEGT. The CDR3 DNA is TGTGCCAGCAGTGTACTAGCGGGAGGGTCCTGGAGGGGTGAGCAGTTCTTC. As protein: CASSVLAGGSWRGEQFF.

The chain recombines TRBV4-3 with TRBJ1-3, with unresolved D. This CDR3 has 15 amino acids. V gave up 2 bases and J gave up 2 bases, with 10 bases separating them. CDR1 is LGHNA, CDR2 YSLEER, per germline. In DNA, the CDR3 is TGCGCCAGCAGCCAAAACCGGGTTCCTGGAAACACCATATATTTT. It codes for CASSQNRVPGNTIYF.